Following are 18 T cell receptor beta chains from one sample sequenced in a study of T cells in women clearing cervical HPV infection. Generated by immunoSEQ multiplex PCR, the TCRdb table keeps only in-frame clones and is missing some. The specimen's table records around 31,000 clones. Sequenced material: blood buffy coat. These receptors were collected from a woman aged 18-70 years with a cervical HPV16 infection that either progressed to CIN3+ or cleared (not recorded which).

To note about this clone: The read terminates 3 residues ahead of where the CDR3 ends, so the germline J gene completes it. The gene calls are TRBV7-6 and TRBJ2-1; TRBD1 agrees at 10 bases. Germline V lookup: CDR1 SGHVS, CDR2 FNYEAQ. This CDR3 comprises 15 residues. The V and J ends lost 3 bases and 4 bases, in that order; junction bases with no gene match: 3. The CDR3 DNA, read in part, is TGTGCCAGCAGCTTGCGACAGGGGGCTTACAATGAG. Translated: CASSLRQGAYNE. The whole CDR3 sequence is CASSLRQGAYNEQFF.

In the case of this clone: The observed sequence ends 3 residues before the CDR3 terminus, with the missing tail filled in from the germline J gene. The chain carries TRBV7-9 and TRBJ1-1, with unresolved D. The ends were cut back, 3 bases at V and 1 base at J, with 12 bases in the middle. Germline V gene sequence: CDR1 SEHNR, CDR2 FQNEAQ (reference sequence). The CDR3 extends over 15 amino acids. CDR3 DNA (partial): TGTGCCAGCAGCTTTAGTCCAGGTGGGAACACTGAA. The encoded protein is CASSFSPGGNTE. The whole CDR3 sequence is CASSFSPGGNTEAFF.

On this clone: Sequencing ends 3 residues short of the CDR3 end; the germline J gene provides the rest. The rearrangement links TRBV20-1 to TRBJ2-5, with 13 bases matching TRBD2. This CDR3 has 16 amino acids. Germline values: CDR1 DFQATT, CDR2 SNEGSKA (reference sequence). The V gene end was trimmed by 6 bases and the J gene end by 5 bases; junction bases not matched to a gene: 12. Here the CDR3 reads CSAPFRGLAGKETQYF. CDR3 DNA, as far as it was read: TGCAGTGCGCCGTTTCGGGGACTAGCGGGAAAGGAGACC.

With respect to this clone: From the germline J gene comes the end of the CDR3, since the read stops 3 residues before it. The chain couples TRBV19 to TRBJ2-7; 10 positions match TRBD2. The CDR3 runs 15 residues. Germline V gene lookup returns CDR1 LNHDA and CDR2 SQIVND (reference sequence). With V trimmed by 5 bases and J by 5 bases, 9 bases remained unmatched. This chain's CDR3 is CASSFPAGGQNEQYF. The covered CDR3 bases are TGTGCCAGTAGTTTTCCAGCGGGGGGGCAAAACGAG.

With regard to this clone: The read halts 3 residues ahead of the CDR3 end, with the missing end drawn from the germline J gene. The V gene is TRBV7-8, the J gene TRBJ1-1, with unresolved D. V was shortened by 1 base and J by 4 bases, with 10 bases between the two germline ends. Germline CDR1 reads SGHVS; CDR2 reads FQNEAQ. CDR3 length equals 14 residues. CDR3 loop: CASSLGRRATEAFF. The sequenced part of the CDR3 DNA is TGTGCCAGCAGCTTAGGGAGGCGGGCCACTGAA.

To note about this clone: The read terminates 3 residues before the CDR3 end, so the remaining end is supplied by the germline J gene. The chain links TRBV7-9 to TRBJ2-3; D possibly corresponds to TRBD1 (5 bases). V lost 10 bases and J 6 bases, leaving 23 bases between the germline ends. The germline V gene encodes CDR1 SEHNR and CDR2 FQNEAQ (reference sequence). The CDR3 consists of 15 residues. Partial CDR3 DNA: TGTGCCACCCCCGGCACCTACGACAGTTCCGATACG. Translation: CATPGTYDSSDT. The CDR3 in full is CATPGTYDSSDTQYF. The full variable domain, in which reference TRBV7-9 and TRBJ2-3 provide the parts outside the CDR3, is DTGVSQNPRHKITKRGQNVTFRCDPISEHNRLYWYRQTLGQGPEFLTYFQNEAQLEKSRLLSDRFSAERPKGSFSTLEIQRTEQGDSAMYLCATPGTYDSSDTQYFGPGTRLTVL.

Regarding this clone: The CDR3 is cut off 3 residues early in the read; its end comes from the germline J gene. The genes are TRBV5-1 and TRBJ2-1; D possibly corresponds to TRBD1 (6 bases). Trimming cost V 0 bases and J 7 bases, with 14 bases left between them. The CDR3 sequence is 15 residues long. CDR1 SGHRS and CDR2 YFSETQ come from the germline V gene. CDR3 DNA (partial): TGCGCCAGCAGCTTGGGAACCAGGGGTCTAAATGAG. Its protein product is CASSLGTRGLNE. The CDR3 as a whole reads CASSLGTRGLNEQFF.

For this clone: The read ends 3 residues before the CDR3 terminus; that terminus is restored from the germline J gene. The V and J genes are TRBV7-3 and TRBJ2-1; D possibly corresponds to TRBD2 (6 bases). V was shortened by 3 bases and J by 4 bases, with 13 bases between the two germline ends. Germline V gives CDR1 SGHTA, CDR2 FQGTGA. The CDR3 runs to 15 residues. Incomplete CDR3 DNA: TGTGCCAGCAGCTTTAACCGGGACTTGTACAATGAG. Translated: CASSFNRDLYNE. The entire CDR3 protein is CASSFNRDLYNEQFF.

Remarks on this clone: Coverage ceases 3 residues before the CDR3 finishes, and the germline J gene fills in the end. This sequence joins TRBV30 and TRBJ1-4; 9 bases map to TRBD1. Unmatched junction bases numbered 7, after V lost 5 bases and J lost 6 bases. This CDR3 has 14 amino acids. Germline V gene data show CDR1 as GTSNPN and CDR2 as SVGIG (reference sequence). The CDR3 loop is CAWGPGQGHEKLFF. The covered CDR3 bases are TGTGCCTGGGGTCCGGGACAGGGCCATGAAAAA.

Points on this clone: The missing CDR3 end, 3 residues past where the read stops, is filled in from the germline J gene. The chain couples TRBV20-1 to TRBJ1-5; TRBD1 matches 9 bases. V shed 0 bases, J shed 7 bases, and the junction held 7 bases outside the gene matches. The length of the CDR3 is 15 residues. The V gene's germline CDR1 is DFQATT and CDR2 SNEGSKA (reference sequence). The covered CDR3 bases are TGCAGTGCTAGAGAGGGACAGGGCTTTTGGCAGCCC. Protein sequence: CSAREGQGFWQP. The whole CDR3 region reads CSAREGQGFWQPQHF.

With regard to this clone: The read ends 3 residues early relative to the CDR3; the germline J gene fills the gap. This rearrangement joins TRBV10-3 to TRBJ1-1, with 10 bases that match TRBD1. V lost 5 bases to trimming and J lost 0 bases; unmatched junction nucleotides: 12. The CDR3 loop spans 18 amino acids. Germline-derived CDR1 and CDR2 are ENHRY and SYGVKD. CDR3 DNA, as far as it was read: TGTGCCATCAGTCCCGGGACAGGGGCGCTCGGAGTGAACACTGAA. Amino acid sequence: CAISPGTGALGVNTE. In full, the CDR3 reads CAISPGTGALGVNTEAFF.

On this clone: The read comes to an end 3 residues before the CDR3 does, leaving the germline J gene to fill in the end. The chain couples TRBV12-5 to TRBJ2-1; 8 bases fit TRBD1. Germline V lookup: CDR1 LGHNT, CDR2 FRNRAP. The CDR3 has 15 amino acids. With V trimmed by 1 base and J by 5 bases, 4 bases remained unmatched. CDR3 in amino acids: CASGLATGDHNEQFF. The part of the CDR3 DNA that was read is TGTGCTAGTGGTTTGGCGACAGGGGACCACAATGAG.

A word on this clone: The CDR3 goes on 3 residues after the read ends, and that part is filled in from the germline J gene. This chain connects TRBV7-8 to TRBJ2-7; 11 bases map to TRBD2. The CDR3 spans 16 residues. The ends lost 5 bases at V and 0 bases at J; junction bases unmatched: 6. Germline CDR1 and CDR2: SGHVS and FQNEAQ. The CDR3 is CASSKQLAGDSYEQYF. The sequenced CDR3 bases are TGTGCCAGCAGCAAACAACTAGCGGGAGACTCCTACGAG.

Points on this clone: The read comes to an end 3 residues before the CDR3 does, leaving the germline J gene to fill in the end. The J gene is TRBJ1-4, the V gene TRBV5-1, with D unclear. Trimming cost V 7 bases and J 3 bases, with 16 bases left between them. The CDR3 contains 15 residues. Germline V CDR1 and CDR2: SGHRS, YFSETQ. The part of the CDR3 DNA that was read is TGCGCCAGCCGCCCCTCAGCGGGAGCTAATGAAAAA. Its protein product is CASRPSAGANEK. The whole CDR3 is CASRPSAGANEKLFF.

Note on this clone: The CDR3 is cut off 3 residues early in the read; its end comes from the germline J gene. This chain uses TRBV20-1 with TRBJ2-1; TRBD2 matches 10 bases. J lost 3 bases, V lost 6 bases, and 8 bases had no gene match. CDR1 DFQATT and CDR2 SNEGSKA come from the germline V gene (reference sequence). The CDR3 has 15 residues. Partial CDR3 DNA: TGCAGTGCCTCGGAGGGGACTAGCGACTACAATGAG. Amino acid sequence: CSASEGTSDYNE. The CDR3 in full is CSASEGTSDYNEQFF.

About this clone: The missing CDR3 end, 3 residues past where the read stops, is filled in from the germline J gene. The chain recombines TRBV2 with TRBJ2-1; 8 bases align to TRBD2. V shed 6 bases and J 9 bases; nucleotides not matched to a gene: 13. The CDR3 covers 15 residues. CDR1 SNHLY and CDR2 FYNNEI come from the germline V gene. This CDR3 is CASSGIAGWDGEQFF. The part of the CDR3 DNA that was read is TGTGCCAGCAGCGGCATAGCGGGATGGGACGGTGAG.

As to this clone: The CDR3 end lies 3 residues beyond the end of the read and is filled in from the germline J gene. This sequence joins TRBV6-2 or TRBV6-3 and TRBJ2-3; D gene ambiguous. Trimming stripped 5 bases from V and 5 bases from J, with 20 bases between. This CDR3 is built from 16 residues. CDR1 is MNHEY and CDR2 is SVGEGT in the germline V gene. The CDR3: CASSTRLPVGLDTQYF. The CDR3 DNA, read in part, is TGTGCCAGCAGTACCCGACTCCCGGTAGGATTAGATACG.

According to its frequency, this clone is medium-sized. CDR3 amino acids: CSAPRVGGQNEQFF. The CDR3 bases that were read are TGCAGTGCCCCGAGGGTAGGGGGTCAAAATGAG. The rearrangement links TRBV20-1 to TRBJ2-1; a weak D match, TRBD1 (6 bases). The read gets to within 3 residues of the CDR3 end, and the germline J gene fills in the rest. Germline CDR1 reads DFQATT; CDR2 reads SNEGSKA (reference sequence). Trimming pared 6 bases from V and 7 bases from J, leaving 19 bases between. This CDR3 is built from 14 residues.